This record covers a single T cell receptor (beta chain). Its antigen is not known. The V end was cut by 6 bases, the J end by 3 bases, with 11 bases between. In germline, CDR1 is SEHNR, CDR2 FQNEAQ (reference sequence). The CDR3 is 13 residues long. With 60 Vbeta and 13 Jbeta primers, the PCR was carried out. Authors' processing steps: A later analysis counted 65 million to 90 million unique TCR beta chains, roughly 11 million shared. Clones were read by immunoSEQ multiplex PCR, and TCRdb kept only the in-frame ones, dropping some. The D gene and trimming were derived from the DNA, and the V and J assignments and clone size from that table. The sample includes about 160,000 clones, roughly 76% of them seen just once. This entry comes from a study of cytomegalovirus exposure and HLA in healthy donors. Notes on the study in general: Altogether, 150 to 200 TCR beta chains were recorded as cytomegalovirus-associated. It was only CMV serostatus that was available as immune exposure information. The Asian-associated ancestry cluster reportedly had fewer N-insertions than the approximately 670-donor mean in a later analysis.

This chain links TRBV7-9 with TRBJ1-2; D ambiguous. The sequencing input was PBMCs. This clonotype originated in a man between 60 and 75 years old in good health and CMV-seronegative. DNA of the CDR3: TGTGCCAGCAGTTTGGACGGGGACTATGGCTACACCTTC. Amino acids: CASSLDGDYGYTF. Variable domain in full (rest from reference TRBV7-9 and TRBJ1-2): DTGVSQNPRHKITKRGQNVTFRCDPISEHNRLYWYRQTLGQGPEFLTYFQNEAQLEKSRLLSDRFSAERPKGSFSTLEIQRTEQGDSAMYLCASSLDGDYGYTFGSGTRLTVV.